This T cell receptor (beta chain) was recovered during a study of blood T cell repertoires in COVID-19. Data came from immunoSEQ multiplex PCR; TCRdb stores just in-frame clones and leaves some out. This table holds about 270,000 clones, more than 80% found once. The CDR3 contains 16 residues. Germline-derived CDR1 and CDR2 are LGHDT and YNNKEL (reference sequence). J gave up 1 base and V 1 base, and 7 bases lay outside the gene matches. This receptor was identified in a woman in her thirties with acute COVID-19. Sequencing used PBMCs or T cells enriched from blood (not recorded which). The chain recombines TRBV3-1 (or the pseudogene TRBV3-2) with TRBJ2-7; 7 nucleotides match TRBD2. The CDR3 coding sequence is TGTGCCAGCAGCCAAGGATCGGGACTAAGTTCCTACGAGCAGTACTTC. It specifies CASSQGSGLSSYEQYF.